A selection of T cell receptor beta chains follows, all from one sample in a study of blood T cell repertoires in COVID-19. Assay used: immunoSEQ multiplex PCR; TCRdb lists only in-frame clones, some missing. The data hold about 300,000 clones, with approximately 90% observed a single time. Material: PBMCs or T cells enriched from blood (not recorded which). Every receptor here comes from a man aged 25-45 years who had recovered from COVID-19. Each CDR3 is given with its conserved first and last residue. Each record gives: D gene, J gene, clone size, V gene, CDR3 DNA, CDR3 protein. D genes are given only for firm matches. Size tells how often a clone was seen (once, few, many) or the class of an expanded clone, and some rows leave it out.

NA	TRBJ1-3	NA	TRBV27	TGTGCCAGCAGTTTAACGGGTATGGCTGGAAACACCATATATTTT	CASSLTGMAGNTIYF
TRBD2	TRBJ2-5	once	TRBV29-1	TGCAGCGTTGTCGGGGCGGGGGGAGGAGAGACCCAGTACTTC	CSVVGAGGGETQYF
NA	TRBJ1-4	NA	TRBV7-8	TGTGCCAGCAGCGCCAGACAAGCAACTAATGAAAAACTGTTTTTT	CASSARQATNEKLFF
NA	TRBJ2-5	NA	TRBV7-9	TGTGCCAGCAGCAGAACCGCGAGTCAAGAGACCCAGTACTTC	CASSRTASQETQYF
TRBD2	TRBJ2-7	NA	TRBV7-6	TGTGCCAGCAGCCCCACTAGCGGGGGGGAGGGGGAGCAGTACTTC	CASSPTSGGEGEQYF
TRBD1	TRBJ1-1	NA	TRBV27	TGTGCCAGCAGTCCCGCCGGGACAGGGGGGAACACTGAAGCTTTCTTT	CASSPAGTGGNTEAFF
TRBD1	TRBJ2-7	many	TRBV7-2	TGTGCCAGCAGCTTAGTCGCACAGGGGGGAGAGCAGTACTTC	CASSLVAQGGEQYF
TRBD1	TRBJ2-7	once	TRBV7-2	TGTGCCAGCAGCCCGGACAGGTATGTCTACGAGCAGTACTTC	CASSPDRYVYEQYF
NA	TRBJ1-5	few	TRBV19	TGTGCCAGTAGTATAGCCGGATCGGGGGTTCAGCCCCAGCATTTT	CASSIAGSGVQPQHF
TRBD2	TRBJ2-6	NA	TRBV5-1	TGCGCCAGCAGGTTCGGCCTAGCGGGAGGTGGGGCCAACGTCCTGACTTTC	CASRFGLAGGGANVLTF
NA	TRBJ2-7	NA	TRBV7-9	TGTGCCAGCAGTAATACAGGGAAGGTTACGGGATTACCTACCGAGCAGTACTTC	CASSNTGKVTGLPTEQYF
NA	TRBJ1-5	NA	TRBV4-1	TGCGCCAGCAGCCAAGACAGGTCAAGCAATCAGCCCCAGCATTTT	CASSQDRSSNQPQHF
NA	TRBJ2-1	NA	TRBV3-1/TRBV3-2	TGTGCCAGCAGCTGGACAGTCTCCTACAATGAGCAGTTCTTC	CASSWTVSYNEQFF
TRBD1	TRBJ1-3	once	TRBV14	TGTGCCAGCAGCCCAAGATTTCGGGACAGCTCTGGAAACACCATATATTTT	CASSPRFRDSSGNTIYF
TRBD2	TRBJ2-2	NA	TRBV7-6	TGTGCCAGCAGCCCAAAAGGACTAGCGGGAGGGAACACCGGGGAGCTGTTTTTT	CASSPKGLAGGNTGELFF
NA	TRBJ1-6	NA	TRBV3-1/TRBV3-2	TGTGCCAGCAGCCAACCGGGATTCGTGCTCCACTTT	CASSQPGFVLHF
TRBD2	TRBJ2-5	NA	TRBV7-2	TGTGCCAGCAGCTTTCCCCGGACTAGCGGGAAAGAGACCCAGTACTTC	CASSFPRTSGKETQYF
NA	TRBJ1-1	NA	TRBV7-9	TGTGCCAGCAGCTCAGTGGGGGGGGTCACTGAAGCTTTCTTT	CASSSVGGVTEAFF
TRBD1	TRBJ2-3	NA	TRBV30	TGTGCCTGGGGCCCGAGGACAGGCCCCTGGGGTACGCAGTATTTT	CAWGPRTGPWGTQYF
NA	TRBJ1-2	NA	TRBV12-3/TRBV12-4	TGTGCCAGCAGTTTACCCCCCCGGGGCTACACCTTC	CASSLPPRGYTF
NA	TRBJ1-1	NA	TRBV3-1/TRBV3-2	TGTGCCAGCAGCCCTAACAGACGGAACACTGAAGCTTTCTTT	CASSPNRRNTEAFF
NA	TRBJ1-2	NA	TRBV19	TGTGCCAGTAGTCCTCCGGACGGGATCTATGGCTACACCTTC	CASSPPDGIYGYTF
TRBD2	TRBJ2-7	NA	TRBV19	TGTGCCAGTAGTCCCCGTCTAGCGGAGTCCTACGAGCAGTACTTC	CASSPRLAESYEQYF
NA	TRBJ1-2	many	TRBV7-8	TGTGCCAGCAGCTTTTCAACCGGGACACCATATGGCTACACCTTC	CASSFSTGTPYGYTF
TRBD1	TRBJ1-2	NA	TRBV6-5	TGTGCCAGCCAACAGGGGGGCCTTGGCTACACCTTC	CASQQGGLGYTF
TRBD1	TRBJ1-1	once	TRBV19	TGTGCCAGTAGTATAGAAAGGGGGCGGGTTGCTTTCTTT	CASSIERGRVAFF
NA	TRBJ2-3	NA	TRBV3-1/TRBV3-2	TGTGCCAGCAGCCAAGATTGGGGGGAGCTGGGCACAGATACGCAGTATTTT	CASSQDWGELGTDTQYF
TRBD1	TRBJ2-2	once	TRBV3-1/TRBV3-2	TGTGCCAGCAGCCTAGGGACAGGGAAAGGCACCGGGGAGCTGTTTTTT	CASSLGTGKGTGELFF
NA	TRBJ2-1	NA	TRBV11-3	TGTGCCAGCAGCCCCCCCGAGACTAGCTCCTACAATGAGCAGTTCTTC	CASSPPETSSYNEQFF
TRBD1	TRBJ2-7	NA	TRBV6-5	TGTGCCAGCAGTTACTCGCACAGGGGGAATCACGAGCAGTACTTC	CASSYSHRGNHEQYF
TRBD1	TRBJ1-4	NA	TRBV30	TGTGCCTGGAGCAGGGGGCACGGTGAAAAACTGTTTTTT	CAWSRGHGEKLFF
NA	TRBJ1-5	NA	TRBV6-5	TGTGCCAGCAGTAGGGGGGGGGATCAGCCCCAGCATTTT	CASSRGGDQPQHF
NA	TRBJ2-1	NA	TRBV21-1	TGTGCCAGCAGCAAAGACTGCCGGTGTGAGCAGTTCTTC	CASSKDCRCEQFF
NA	TRBJ2-1	NA	TRBV27	TGTGCCAGCAGTCCCGGGTCCTCCTACAATGAGCAGTTCTTC	CASSPGSSYNEQFF
NA	TRBJ1-5	NA	TRBV19	TGTGCCAGTAGTATAGGATGGACAGACAATCAGCCCCAGCATTTT	CASSIGWTDNQPQHF
NA	TRBJ2-1	NA	TRBV28	TGTGCCAGCAGTCCCCTCATTTCAAGGGGCTATTTATACAATGAGCAGTTCTTC	CASSPLISRGYLYNEQFF
TRBD1	TRBJ2-5	NA	TRBV27	TGTGCCAGCAGTGGGGGGACAGGGGGCGGCGAGACCCAGTACTTC	CASSGGTGGGETQYF
NA	TRBJ2-1	NA	TRBV29-1	TGCAGCGTTGAAGTGGCCCCGCCGCCAGGCTCCTACAATGAGCAGTTCTTC	CSVEVAPPPGSYNEQFF
NA	TRBJ2-5	NA	TRBV6-1	TGTGCCAGCAGTGAAACCAACCCCCGGGGGGAGACCCAGTACTTC	CASSETNPRGETQYF
NA	TRBJ1-2	NA	TRBV6-5	TGTGCCAGTTCAGGGTTTCTCTATGGCTACACCTTC	CASSGFLYGYTF
NA	TRBJ1-5	NA	TRBV4-1	TGCGCCAGCAGCCAGGGGCCCAGAGAACGCAATCAGCCCCAGCATTTT	CASSQGPRERNQPQHF
NA	TRBJ1-4	NA	TRBV5-1	TGCGCCAGCAGCCCTAACGCGGGAAGAGCTAATGAAAAACTGTTTTTT	CASSPNAGRANEKLFF
NA	TRBJ1-2	few	TRBV5-1	TGCGCCAGCAGCTTTTTGGAGGGACCCGTTTCCAATGGCTACACCTTC	CASSFLEGPVSNGYTF
TRBD2	TRBJ2-1	NA	TRBV3-1/TRBV3-2	TGTGCCAGCAGCCCTTTAGCGGGAGGGTCCTACAATGAGCAGTTCTTC	CASSPLAGGSYNEQFF
NA	TRBJ2-7	NA	TRBV6-5	TGTGCCAGCAACCCCCGGGGGGCGCGCGACGAGCAGTACTTC	CASNPRGARDEQYF
NA	TRBJ2-7	NA	TRBV5-1	TGCGCCAGCAGCTTGGCCTTTAACTTCGGAGGTACCTACGAGCAGTACTTC	CASSLAFNFGGTYEQYF
NA	TRBJ2-1	NA	TRBV12-3/TRBV12-4	TGTGCCAGCAGTCTGAGCGGTGAGCAGTTCTTC	CASSLSGEQFF
NA	TRBJ2-5	few	TRBV5-4	TGTGCCAGCAGCTACCGGACAGAGCAAGAGACCCAGTACTTC	CASSYRTEQETQYF
NA	TRBJ1-1	once	TRBV2	TGTGCCAGCAAGCCCCAGGGCTTGTCTAACACTGAAGCTTTCTTT	CASKPQGLSNTEAFF